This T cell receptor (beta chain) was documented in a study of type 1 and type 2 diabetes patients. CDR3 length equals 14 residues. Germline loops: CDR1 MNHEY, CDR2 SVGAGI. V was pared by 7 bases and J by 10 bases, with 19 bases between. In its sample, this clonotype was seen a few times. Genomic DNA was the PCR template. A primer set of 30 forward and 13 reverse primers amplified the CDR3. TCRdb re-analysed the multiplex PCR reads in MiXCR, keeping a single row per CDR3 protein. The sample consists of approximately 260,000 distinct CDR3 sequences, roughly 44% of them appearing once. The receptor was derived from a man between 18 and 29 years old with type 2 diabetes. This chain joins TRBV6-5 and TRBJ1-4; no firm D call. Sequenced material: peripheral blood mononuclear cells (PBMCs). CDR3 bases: TGTGCCAGCATCTACGGGCCCCACGTGGGAAAACTGTTTTTT. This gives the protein CASIYGPHVGKLFF.